This record concerns one T cell receptor (beta chain) sequence. Generated by immunoSEQ multiplex PCR, the TCRdb table keeps only in-frame clones and is missing some. The sample records 250,000 to 350,000 clones, around 90% being singletons. This CDR3 spans 18 amino acids. CDR1 is LNHDA and CDR2 is SQIVND in the germline V gene (reference sequence). The junction had 16 bases not matched to a gene; V was cut back by 5 bases and J by 2 bases. These data belong to a study of blood T cell repertoires in COVID-19. Study-level information: T cells, B-cell-depleted T cells, or PBMCs provided the cDNA or gDNA that served as material.

J is TRBJ2-5 and V is TRBV19; 8 bases fit TRBD1. What was sequenced was peripheral blood. This clonotype originated in a middle-aged woman who had recovered from COVID-19. CDR3 sequence reads: CASSHIAGGASLQETQYF. In nucleotides, the CDR3 is TGTGCCAGTAGTCATATCGCAGGGGGCGCTTCCCTACAAGAGACCCAGTACTTC.